Each of the 31 T cell receptor beta chains below was sequenced from the same sample in a study of PD-1 blockade in classical Hodgkin lymphoma. Sample time point: cycle 4 day 1 (C4D1), after less than 7 weeks of nivolumab. Following autologous stem cell transplantation, relapse occurred in every patient, and exposure to brentuximab vedotin varied. Negative selection with magnets was how CD8+ T cells were isolated from the thawed PBMCs. TCRdb keeps only in-frame clones here, not all; method: immunoSEQ multiplex PCR. The table has more than 8,000 clones, around 84% seen once. Sequences were derived from CD8+ T cells from blood, sampled before the fourth cycle of nivolumab. These receptors all come from a human donor with classical Hodgkin lymphoma.

This chain connects TRBV30 to TRBJ2-1, with TRBD2 as a possible D gene (5 bases). Trimming pared 7 bases from V and 0 bases from J, leaving 10 bases between. The V gene's germline CDR1 is GTSNPN and CDR2 SVGIG (reference sequence). The CDR3 is 13 residues long. The CDR3 loop reads CASAVSSYNEQFF. The CDR3 DNA reads as TGTGCCTCAGCGGTGAGCTCCTACAATGAGCAGTTCTTC.

The V gene is TRBV11-2, the J gene TRBJ2-1, with D perhaps assigned TRBD1 or TRBD2 (7 bases each). Trimming shortened V by 1 base and J by 5 bases, and 15 bases separated the two germline ends. The germline V gene has CDR1 SGHAT and CDR2 FQNNGV. The CDR3 loop spans 16 amino acids. CDR3 sequence: CASSLVLQGGNNEQFF. The CDR3 DNA is TGTGCCAGCAGCTTAGTATTGCAGGGGGGGAACAATGAGCAGTTCTTC.

This sequence joins TRBV11-2 and TRBJ2-5; TRBD2 matches at 8 bases. V dropped 1 base and J dropped 4; count of bases not matched to a gene: 2. Germline V gives CDR1 SGHAT, CDR2 FQNNGV. The CDR3 loop spans 14 amino acids. CDR3 region: CASSLAGGSETQYF. For the CDR3, the DNA is TGTGCCAGCAGCTTAGCGGGGGGGTCAGAGACCCAGTACTTC.

The rearrangement uses TRBV7-9 and TRBJ2-7; 8 bases map to TRBD1. Germline values: CDR1 SEHNR, CDR2 FQNEAQ (reference sequence). The CDR3 is 13 residues long. The V gene end was trimmed by 5 bases and the J gene end by 6 bases; junction bases not matched to a gene: 6. The CDR3 region is CASSGQGSVEQYF. The CDR3 DNA is TGTGCCAGCAGCGGACAGGGCTCAGTCGAGCAGTACTTC.

This clone is classed as medium-sized. V usage is TRBV28 and J usage is TRBJ2-1; 13 bases map to TRBD2. The J segment lost 9 bases and the V segment lost 6 bases, leaving 11 bases of the junction unmatched. Germline V gives CDR1 MDHEN, CDR2 SYDVKM. The CDR3 loop spans 16 amino acids. CDR3 loop: CASRTITSGGAGEQFF. The DNA for the CDR3 is TGTGCCAGCAGGACCATAACTAGCGGGGGGGCTGGTGAGCAGTTCTTC.

This clone was seen a handful of times. The chain couples TRBV6-5 to TRBJ1-4, with D uncertain. Germline-derived CDR1 and CDR2 are MNHEY and SVGAGI. The CDR3 has 15 residues. V was shortened by 6 bases and J by 3 bases, with 14 bases between the two germline ends. The CDR3 here is CASSPQISANEKLFF. The CDR3 coding sequence is TGTGCCAGCAGCCCACAGATATCCGCTAATGAAAAACTGTTTTTT.

The V call is TRBV27, the J call TRBJ1-5; D is perhaps TRBD1 (6 bases). The CDR3 has 16 residues. The germline V gene encodes CDR1 MNHEY and CDR2 SMNVEV (reference sequence). V lost 1 base to trimming and J lost 1 base, with 11 bases between them. The CDR3 loop reads CASSLWGHGSNQPQHF. CDR3 nucleotides: TGTGCCAGCAGTTTATGGGGACATGGGAGCAATCAGCCCCAGCATTTT.

The V gene is TRBV11-3, the J gene TRBJ2-7; D is possibly TRBD2 (6 bases). V dropped 5 bases and J dropped 5 bases, with 16 bases sitting between them. The CDR3 is 14 amino acids. Germline CDR1 SGHNT, CDR2 YENEEA. CDR3 sequence: CASSNQGLLNEQYF. Here the CDR3 DNA reads TGTGCCAGCAGCAATCAGGGACTTTTGAACGAGCAGTACTTC.

This clone was detected only a few times. The rearrangement links TRBV7-9 to TRBJ2-7; 7 bases line up with TRBD1. Per the germline V gene, CDR1 is SEHNR and CDR2 is FQNEAQ (reference sequence). Trimming cost V 5 bases and J 2 bases; bases outside gene matches: 6. The CDR3 has 14 residues. The CDR3 DNA reads TGTGCCAGCAGCACCCGGGACAGCGCCTACGAGCAGTACTTC. Encoded protein: CASSTRDSAYEQYF.

The chain recombines TRBV19 with TRBJ1-4; no reliable D call. CDR3 length equals 10 residues. The germline V and J ends were trimmed by 9 bases and 2 bases, with 1 base remaining between them. The germline V gene encodes CDR1 LNHDA and CDR2 SQIVND (reference sequence). DNA of the CDR3: TGTGCCAGCACTAATGAAAAACTGTTTTTT. Its protein product is CASTNEKLFF.

The sample holds one count of this clone. This rearrangement joins TRBV27 to TRBJ2-1; D remains ambiguous. The CDR3 is 13 amino acids. CDR1 is MNHEY, CDR2 SMNVEV, per germline (reference sequence). The V gene lost 3 bases and the J gene lost 5 bases, with 8 bases spanning the gap. The CDR3, as DNA: TGTGCCAGCAGTTTGGTGAAAAACAATGAGCAGTTCTTC. The encoded protein is CASSLVKNNEQFF.

This chain joins TRBV6-1 and TRBJ2-7; no clear D. Deletions cut 6 bases from V and 3 bases from J, with 18 bases between. The CDR3 totals 15 residues. Germline V CDR1 and CDR2: MNHNS, SASEGT. In DNA, the CDR3 is TGTGCCAGCAGGGACCCCCCGGGCAGTTACTACGAGCAGTACTTC. As protein: CASRDPPGSYYEQYF.

A few counts support this clone. The genes are TRBV30 and TRBJ1-6; 8 nucleotides line up with TRBD1. Germline CDR1 and CDR2: GTSNPN and SVGIG (reference sequence). Losses at the gene ends were 0 bases for V and 8 bases for J; bases not matched to a gene: 12. The length of the CDR3 is 17 residues. The CDR3 loop is CAWSVSVGQAIDSPLHF. The CDR3 DNA reads as TGTGCCTGGAGTGTTAGTGTGGGACAGGCGATCGATTCACCCCTCCACTTT.

The V gene is TRBV30, the J gene TRBJ1-6; D is unresolved. Trimming left V 2 bases short and J 8 bases short, with 4 bases between. This CDR3 spans 11 amino acids. Germline V CDR1 and CDR2: GTSNPN, SVGIG (reference sequence). The CDR3 spells CAWSTDSPLHF. CDR3 DNA sequence: TGTGCCTGGAGTACGGATTCACCCCTCCACTTT.

The V call is TRBV7-3, the J call TRBJ1-1, with 7 bases identical to TRBD1. V dropped 3 bases and J dropped 3; count of bases not matched to a gene: 13. CDR3 length: 17 residues. Germline V gene lookup returns CDR1 SGHTA and CDR2 FQGTGA. The CDR3: CASSFGQAENPDTEAFF. DNA for the CDR3: TGTGCCAGCAGCTTCGGACAGGCAGAGAATCCAGACACTGAAGCTTTCTTT. Combining the CDR3 with reference TRBV7-3 and TRBJ1-1 gives the whole variable domain GAGVSQTPSNKVTEKGKYVELRCDPISGHTALYWYRQSLGQGPEFLIYFQGTGAADDSGLPNDRFFAVRPEGSVSTLKIQRTERGDSAVYLCASSFGQAENPDTEAFFGQGTRLTVV.

The chain links TRBV7-9 to TRBJ1-1; D gene uncertain. CDR1 is SEHNR and CDR2 is FQNEAQ in the germline V gene (reference sequence). The CDR3 totals 15 residues. Trimming took 1 base from V and 0 from J, leaving 9 bases between them. As DNA, the CDR3 is TGTGCCAGCAGCTTAGACGGAATAATGAACACTGAAGCTTTCTTT. It translates to CASSLDGIMNTEAFF.

The chain employs TRBV5-6 and TRBJ2-1, with D perhaps matching TRBD1 (6 bases). CDR1 is SGHDT and CDR2 is YYEEEE in the germline V gene. The CDR3 has 16 amino acids. V lost 0 bases to trimming and J lost 2 bases, with 12 bases between them. The CDR3 region is CASSLGGLRPYNEQFF. The CDR3, as DNA: TGTGCCAGCAGCTTGGGGGGGCTACGACCCTACAATGAGCAGTTCTTC.

The gene calls are TRBV27 and TRBJ1-1; D remains ambiguous. The V end was cut by 8 bases, the J end by 1 base, with 8 bases between. Germline V gene data show CDR1 as MNHEY and CDR2 as SMNVEV (reference sequence). This CDR3 is built from 12 residues. For the CDR3, the DNA is TGTGCCAGCTTCCAGCAGAACACTGAAGCTTTCTTT. Amino acids: CASFQQNTEAFF.

A single count supports this clone. This chain uses TRBV13 with TRBJ1-1; TRBD1 might be the D (5 bases). Germline-derived CDR1 and CDR2 are PRHDT and FYEKMQ (reference sequence). The CDR3 spans 14 residues. The V gene lost 0 bases and the J gene lost 7 bases, with 12 bases spanning the gap. The CDR3 region is CASSLGVSTVEAFF. In DNA form, the CDR3 reads TGTGCCAGCAGCTTAGGTGTCTCGACAGTTGAAGCTTTCTTT. Together with reference TRBV13 and TRBJ1-1, the CDR3 gives the full variable domain: AAGVIQSPRHLIKEKRETATLKCYPIPRHDTVYWYQQGPGQDPQFLISFYEKMQSDKGSIPDRFSAQQFSDYHSELNMSSLELGDSALYFCASSLGVSTVEAFFGQGTRLTVV.

V usage is TRBV15 and J usage is TRBJ2-7, with TRBD1 as a possible D gene (5 bases). The germline V gene encodes CDR1 LNHNV and CDR2 YYDKDF (reference sequence). The CDR3 runs to 14 residues. Between the trimmed V and J ends, which lost 1 base and 0 bases, there was a span of 7 bases. CDR3 protein: CATSRGTGSYEQYF. The CDR3 DNA sequence: TGTGCCACCAGCAGAGGAACAGGCTCCTACGAGCAGTACTTC.

This clone was counted a single time. V gene TRBV10-3 combines with J gene TRBJ1-5; TRBD1 might be the D (5 bases). Germline loops: CDR1 ENHRY, CDR2 SYGVKD. The CDR3 spans 15 residues. Trimming removed 0 bases at V and 5 bases at J, with 11 bases between. CDR3 coding DNA: TGTGCCATCAGTGAGTCGCTGGCAGGGCATCAGCCCCAGCATTTT. Translation gives CAISESLAGHQPQHF.

The chain couples TRBV28 to TRBJ1-5; the match to TRBD1 covers 9 bases. From germline, CDR1 is MDHEN and CDR2 SYDVKM. There are 18 residues in the CDR3. J gave up 0 bases and V 8 bases, and 14 bases lay outside the gene matches. The CDR3 nucleotides are TGTGCCAGCGTTGCCCGGGGGACAGGGCTTCTTAGCAATCAGCCCCAGCATTTT. Residues: CASVARGTGLLSNQPQHF. Based on the CDR3 plus reference TRBV28 and TRBJ1-5, the full variable domain is DVKVTQSSRYLVKRTGEKVFLECVQDMDHENMFWYRQDPGLGLRLIYFSYDVKMKEKGDIPEGYSVSREKKERFSLILESASTNQTSMYLCASVARGTGLLSNQPQHFGDGTRLSIL.

The genes are TRBV7-9 and TRBJ1-2; D is unresolved. The ends were cut back, 1 base at V and 7 bases at J, with 13 bases in the middle. This CDR3 region has 14 residues. CDR1 and CDR2 from the germline V gene are SEHNR and FQNEAQ (reference sequence). For the CDR3, the DNA is TGTGCCAGCAGCTTAGTCGAGGGTCTCGGTGGCTACACCTTC. This codes for CASSLVEGLGGYTF.

V gene TRBV10-3 combines with J gene TRBJ1-2; possible D gene TRBD1, 6 bases. V gave up 3 bases and J gave up 8 bases, with 13 bases separating them. Germline V gives CDR1 ENHRY, CDR2 SYGVKD. This CDR3 has 13 amino acids. This CDR3 reads CAISDTGQLGYTF. CDR3 bases: TGTGCCATCAGTGATACCGGACAGCTAGGCTACACCTTC.

Only a few counts were recorded for this clone. The chain has TRBV7-9 and TRBJ1-1, with TRBD1 matching 7 bases. Trimming removed 5 bases from V and 0 bases from J; junction bases left unmatched: 9. The germline gives CDR1 SEHNR, CDR2 FQNEAQ (reference sequence). This CDR3 has 16 residues. DNA for the CDR3: TGTGCCAGCAGCCCCGGACAGGCGAACCTGAACACTGAAGCTTTCTTT. It codes for CASSPGQANLNTEAFF.

The rearrangement joins TRBV7-8 to TRBJ2-5, with 10 bases fitting TRBD2. V shed 2 bases and J 4 bases; nucleotides not matched to a gene: 16. Germline-derived CDR1 and CDR2 are SGHVS and FQNEAQ. The CDR3 covers 19 residues. In DNA, the CDR3 is TGTGCCAGCAGCTTACCTCCGGGACTAGCGACCGAGAGGGGAGAGACCCAGTACTTC. It specifies CASSLPPGLATERGETQYF. The full variable domain, its missing parts supplied by reference TRBV7-8 and TRBJ2-5, is GAGVSQSPRYKVAKRGQDVALRCDPISGHVSLFWYQQALGQGPEFLTYFQNEAQLDKSGLPSDRFFAERPEGSVSTLKIQRTQQEDSAVYLCASSLPPGLATERGETQYFGPGTRLLVL.

The rearrangement uses TRBV10-2 and TRBJ2-7; TRBD1 matches 9 bases. Germline CDR1 WSHSY, CDR2 SAAADI. Losses at the gene ends were 3 bases for V and 5 bases for J; bases not matched to a gene: 11. This CDR3 region has 16 residues. The CDR3 coding sequence is TGCGCCAGCAGTGACTTTGGGGGACAGGGCTTCGACGAGCAGTACTTC. Its translation: CASSDFGGQGFDEQYF.

This clone was detected only a few times. A read error is possible here, since a much larger clone lies one base away. Other DNA sequences in the sample encode the same CDR3. The CDR3 bases are TGTGCCAGTAGTATAGGGACAGATACGCAGTATTTT. It specifies CASSIGTDTQYF. J is TRBJ2-3 and V is TRBV19; D is uncertain. Between the trimmed V and J ends, which lost 1 base and 3 bases, there was a span of 2 bases. Looked up from germline, CDR1 is LNHDA and CDR2 is SQIVND (reference sequence). CDR3 length: 12 amino acids.

This chain links TRBV10-2 with TRBJ1-6; possible D gene TRBD1, 5 bases. The CDR3 runs to 12 residues. The germline gives CDR1 WSHSY, CDR2 SAAADI. The V end was cut by 8 bases, the J end by 13 bases, with 15 bases between. CDR3 bases: TGCGCCAGCGGGGGGGGGTACGGGCCCCTCCACTTT. It yields the protein CASGGGYGPLHF.

A remark on this clone: The DNA is omitted, as the CDR3 cannot be located on it reliably, and the CDR3 follows TCRdb's listing. This rearrangement joins TRBV7-6 to TRBJ1-1; TRBD1 reflects the table's D call only, with no check against the DNA. Germline loops: CDR1 SGHVS, CDR2 FNYEAQ. 16 amino acids form the CDR3, both terminal residues included. The CDR3: CASSFGPGGTNTEAFF.

The chain uses TRBV18 and TRBJ1-1; D ambiguous. With 2 bases removed from V and 2 bases from J, the gap between germline ends came to 9 bases. This CDR3 is 14 amino acids long. Germline CDR1 reads KGHSH; CDR2 reads LQKENI. The CDR3 sequence is CASSPTGYNTEAFF. DNA of the CDR3: TGTGCCAGCTCACCAACGGGTTACAACACTGAAGCTTTCTTT.